These T cell receptor beta chains were read from a single sample in a study of monozygotic twins with inflammatory bowel disease. TCRdb reprocessed the 5' RACE reads; each CDR3 protein has one entry and no DNA is given. The specimen's table records approximately 300,000 distinct CDR3 sequences. The source material was blood. The source is a human donor with ulcerative colitis or Crohn's disease, or a healthy co-twin of an affected twin (not recorded which). The CDR3 runs from the conserved cysteine through the conserved F or W. Each record gives: V gene, J gene, CDR3 protein.

v_gene: TRBV18
j_gene: TRBJ2-7
CDR3aa: CASSPPRTDSEQYF

v_gene: TRBV20-1
j_gene: TRBJ2-4
CDR3aa: CSAIGSAQRNIQYF

v_gene: TRBV6-6
j_gene: TRBJ2-7
CDR3aa: CASLEREVAYEQYF

v_gene: TRBV7-2
j_gene: TRBJ1-1
CDR3aa: CASSSRRVEAFF

v_gene: TRBV20-1
j_gene: TRBJ2-1
CDR3aa: CSATKPGLHSRDEQFF

v_gene: TRBV9
j_gene: TRBJ2-3
CDR3aa: CASTSSGSGTDTQYF

v_gene: TRBV20-1
j_gene: TRBJ2-7
CDR3aa: CSASRGQSSYEQYF

v_gene: TRBV10-1
j_gene: TRBJ1-1
CDR3aa: CASSVDSPTEAFF

v_gene: TRBV12-3/TRBV12-4
j_gene: TRBJ2-5
CDR3aa: CASNLGGGYQETQYF

v_gene: TRBV7-6
j_gene: TRBJ2-5
CDR3aa: CASSFWGETQYF

v_gene: TRBV12-3/TRBV12-4
j_gene: TRBJ1-6
CDR3aa: CASSFTPNSPLHF

v_gene: TRBV25-1
j_gene: TRBJ2-7
CDR3aa: CASSEYPPQGEQYF

v_gene: TRBV7-9
j_gene: TRBJ2-1
CDR3aa: CASSLDGNEQFF

v_gene: TRBV12-3/TRBV12-4
j_gene: TRBJ2-3
CDR3aa: CASSLAATTSTDTQYF

v_gene: TRBV7-9
j_gene: TRBJ1-1
CDR3aa: CASSLPRQSSLEAFF

v_gene: TRBV28
j_gene: TRBJ2-1
CDR3aa: CASSLKGAEQFF

v_gene: TRBV6-2/TRBV6-3
j_gene: TRBJ2-7
CDR3aa: CASIPDRARYEQYF

v_gene: TRBV5-1
j_gene: TRBJ2-1
CDR3aa: CASNRQGGSYNEQFF

v_gene: TRBV7-8
j_gene: TRBJ2-5
CDR3aa: CASSSFREETQYF

v_gene: TRBV20-1
j_gene: TRBJ2-5
CDR3aa: CSARGQVRQETQYF

v_gene: TRBV7-9
j_gene: TRBJ1-2
CDR3aa: CASSEGQGIENYGYTF

v_gene: TRBV20-1
j_gene: TRBJ2-7
CDR3aa: CSAIEPGLDSYEQYF

v_gene: TRBV24-1
j_gene: TRBJ1-2
CDR3aa: CATSRGTGGYTF

v_gene: TRBV5-1
j_gene: TRBJ2-7
CDR3aa: CASSLDDPSYEQYF

v_gene: TRBV12-3/TRBV12-4
j_gene: TRBJ2-7
CDR3aa: CASSFLLTSDYEQYF

v_gene: TRBV4-3
j_gene: TRBJ2-7
CDR3aa: CASSQVRGGSYEQYF

v_gene: TRBV5-1
j_gene: TRBJ1-4
CDR3aa: CASSLGAYQGEKLFF

v_gene: TRBV28
j_gene: TRBJ1-2
CDR3aa: CASSWIYPDRDGYTF

v_gene: TRBV4-2
j_gene: TRBJ2-3
CDR3aa: CASSQASTPTSTRDTQYF

v_gene: TRBV7-9
j_gene: TRBJ2-3
CDR3aa: CASSLGTTNTDTQYF

v_gene: TRBV28
j_gene: TRBJ2-7
CDR3aa: CASSLRDRGTYEQYF

v_gene: TRBV20-1
j_gene: TRBJ1-2
CDR3aa: CSAEGDHYGYTF

v_gene: TRBV20-1
j_gene: TRBJ2-3
CDR3aa: CSAASGGASDTQYF

v_gene: TRBV7-2
j_gene: TRBJ2-1
CDR3aa: CASSLEGGRAYNEQFF

v_gene: TRBV25-1
j_gene: TRBJ1-1
CDR3aa: CASSSHRGAEAFF

v_gene: TRBV15
j_gene: TRBJ1-3
CDR3aa: CATSRDLGTNTIYF

v_gene: TRBV10-2
j_gene: TRBJ1-2
CDR3aa: CASALTTPYGYTF

v_gene: TRBV5-1
j_gene: TRBJ1-2
CDR3aa: CASSLGTGTGGDGYTF

v_gene: TRBV7-2
j_gene: TRBJ2-7
CDR3aa: CASSPGPQPYEQYF

v_gene: TRBV20-1
j_gene: TRBJ2-7
CDR3aa: CSARVPQVAGQYF

v_gene: TRBV6-6
j_gene: TRBJ2-2
CDR3aa: CAGQEGDGELFF

v_gene: TRBV5-1
j_gene: TRBJ2-1
CDR3aa: CASSSGLEGEQFF

v_gene: TRBV28
j_gene: TRBJ1-4
CDR3aa: CASSPRTGTNEKLFF

v_gene: TRBV28
j_gene: TRBJ1-5
CDR3aa: CASSLDGQGPFHQPQHF

v_gene: TRBV18
j_gene: TRBJ2-7
CDR3aa: CASSPEGAAPEQYF

v_gene: TRBV6-1
j_gene: TRBJ2-7
CDR3aa: CASSARGPFSYEQYF

v_gene: TRBV11-2
j_gene: TRBJ2-7
CDR3aa: CASSLDPTVYEQYF

v_gene: TRBV20-1
j_gene: TRBJ1-1
CDR3aa: CSARELGGEGTEAFF

v_gene: TRBV14
j_gene: TRBJ2-1
CDR3aa: CASSQVTTSGGDFEQFF

v_gene: TRBV18
j_gene: TRBJ2-5
CDR3aa: CASSPAGRQETQYF

v_gene: TRBV6-2/TRBV6-3
j_gene: TRBJ2-1
CDR3aa: CASRDRIYNEQFF

v_gene: TRBV29-1
j_gene: TRBJ2-7
CDR3aa: CSVGSGALKPYEQYF

v_gene: TRBV20-1
j_gene: TRBJ2-5
CDR3aa: CSARLVGVETQYF